This T cell receptor beta chain was identified in a study of blood T cell repertoires in COVID-19. CDR3 length: 16 amino acids. V shed 2 bases and J shed 4 bases, with 18 bases lying between them. Germline-derived CDR1 and CDR2 are SGHRS and YFSETQ. Assay used: immunoSEQ multiplex PCR; TCRdb lists only in-frame clones, some missing. The sample includes fewer than 110,000 clones, approximately 84% seen only once; the top ten take 13%. The TCR originated in a human donor in a cohort sampled during active or convalescent COVID-19. Sequenced sample: peripheral blood. The V and J genes are TRBV5-1 and TRBJ1-1; D is possibly TRBD1 (6 bases). The CDR3 nucleotides read TGCGCCAGCAGCTTTAGCAGGGGAATAGGAGGCACTGAAGCTTTCTTT. Protein product: CASSFSRGIGGTEAFF. The variable domain in full, with the rest retrieved from reference TRBV5-1 and TRBJ1-1, is KAGVTQTPRYLIKTRGQQVTLSCSPISGHRSVSWYQQTPGQGLQFLFEYFSETQRNKGNFPGRFSGRQFSNSRSEMNVSTLELGDSALYLCASSFSRGIGGTEAFFGQGTRLTVV.